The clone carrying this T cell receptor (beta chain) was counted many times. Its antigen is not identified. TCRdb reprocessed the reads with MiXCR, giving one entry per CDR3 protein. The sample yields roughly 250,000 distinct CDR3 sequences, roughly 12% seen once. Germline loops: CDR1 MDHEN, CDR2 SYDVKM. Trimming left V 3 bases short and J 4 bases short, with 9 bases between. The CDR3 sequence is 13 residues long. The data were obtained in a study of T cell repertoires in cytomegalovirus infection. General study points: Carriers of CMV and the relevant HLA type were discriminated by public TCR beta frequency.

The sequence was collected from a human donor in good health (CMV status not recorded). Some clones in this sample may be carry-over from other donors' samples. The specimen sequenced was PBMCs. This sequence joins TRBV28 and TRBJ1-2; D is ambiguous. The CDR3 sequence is CASSFGDAYGYTF. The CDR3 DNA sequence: TGTGCCAGCAGTTTTGGGGATGCCTATGGCTACACCTTC.